A single T cell receptor (beta chain) is shown here with its context. Its antigen remains undetermined. The input lacks base qualities; no much larger clone sits a single base away. Genomic DNA was isolated from the sorted cells so that the TCRbeta CDR3 region could be sequenced. The immunoSEQ Assay was used for sequencing of TCRbeta CDR3 regions. TCRdb limited this immuneACCESS table to in-frame rearrangements with V and J called. A share of clones is missing; checked studies link under half to unresolved V genes, and the rest is unexplained. For this sample there are some 100,000 clones; roughly 89% appear just once. The ten largest clones capture around 0.86% of the sample. Patients with a history of autoimmune disease or receiving systemic immunosuppression were excluded from the trial. In every dose cohort, peripheral blood was drawn for TCR sequencing at baseline, cycle 4 day 1, and cycle 7 day 1. The samples were taken from a phase I, first-in-human, multicenter, open-label dose-escalation trial of ivuxolimab. The trial enrolled adults with locally advanced or metastatic head and neck squamous cell, hepatocellular, melanoma or renal cell carcinoma. CD4+ and CD8+ T cells were sorted separately from peripheral blood before TCR sequencing.

This entry is derived from a study of OX40 agonist ivuxolimab in advanced cancers. With regard to the full study: Ivuxolimab, which targeted the costimulatory receptor OX40 (CD134), was an agonistic, fully human IgG2 monoclonal antibody. Intravenous ivuxolimab was administered to patients every 2 weeks at six dose levels: 0.01, 0.1, 0.3, 1.5, 3 and 10 mg/kg. Among the roughly 52 dose-escalation patients, approximately 20 had hepatocellular carcinoma, 15 or so melanoma, 9 renal cell carcinoma and 9 head and neck cancer. The dose-escalation cohort was almost 85% male with a mean age of around 62 years, ranging from roughly 20 to 80. Prior anti-PD-1, anti-PD-L1 or anti-CTLA-4 therapy was permitted, and about two fifths of dose-escalation patients had received checkpoint inhibitors. Three dose-escalation patients achieved partial responses, one with hepatocellular carcinoma and two with cutaneous melanoma. The purpose of peripheral TCRbeta sequencing was to test whether ivuxolimab changed TCR sequence diversity and led to clonal T-cell expansion. The paper reports the monotherapy dose-escalation portion (N of about 51 patients) of the phase I ivuxolimab trial.

Taken from cysteine to phenylalanine, the CDR3 has 22 residues. Only the CDR3 part of the read is kept: 66 bases, read in frame from the first base. Clipping removes 0 bases from V and 3 bases from J, with 16 as the unmatched junction base count. The germline V gene gives CDR1 as MGHRA and CDR2 as YSYEKL. What the authors observed across the whole study: In the 0.1-3.0 mg/kg groups, partial responders were among the patients with the lowest normalized peripheral clonal expansion, particularly in CD8+ T cells. Low levels of normalized T-cell clonal expansion were also seen in some patients who did not respond. The antigen specificity of the peripheral T cells that underwent clonal expansion was not determined. At doses of 0.1 to 3.0 mg/kg, clonal expansion of both CD4+ and CD8+ blood T cells was observed from baseline to week 6. After ivuxolimab, more expanded clones were found on average in CD8+ T cells than in CD4+ T cells.

The sequence was obtained from an adult with an advanced solid tumor such as melanoma, head and neck, liver or kidney cancer. The material was CD4+ or CD8+ T cells sorted from blood, obtained in a trial of the OX40 agonist ivuxolimab. Here the chain combines TRBV4-1 and TRBJ2-6; TRBD2 lines up with 11 middle nucleotides. The base sequence is TGCGCCAGCAGCCAAGAAACAGCGGGTGTGCTAGCGGGAGGTTTTGGGGCCAACGTCCTGACTTTC. It translates as CASSQETAGVLAGGFGANVLTF.